These 20 T cell receptor beta chains share one sample of origin, sequenced in a study of T cell repertoires in cytomegalovirus infection. TCRdb called the reads again in MiXCR, with one record for every CDR3 protein. The sample includes roughly 70,000 distinct CDR3 sequences, approximately 22% of them seen just once. Their specific antigens are unknown. Specimen: CD8+ T cells from cultured PBMCs, collected from culture after CMV antigen stimulation. The source of these receptors is a human donor in good health (CMV status not recorded). Some clones in this sample may be carry-over from other donors' samples.

This clonotype was observed a few times. CDR3 DNA: TGTGCCAGCAGACAAAACAGGCGTAACTATGGCTACACCTTC. Encoded protein: CASRQNRRNYGYTF. The rearrangement joins TRBV12-3 or TRBV12-4 to TRBJ1-2, with D maybe TRBD1 (5 bases). CDR3 length: 14 amino acids. V was pared by 6 bases and J by 1 base, with 12 bases between.

The chain combines TRBV4-1 with TRBJ1-2, with a possible D match to TRBD1 (6 bases). The V end was cut by 0 bases, the J end by 2 bases, with 10 bases between. There are 15 residues in the CDR3. CDR1 is MGHRA, CDR2 YSYEKL, per germline. The DNA for the CDR3 is TGCGCCAGCAGCCAAGATCGCGGGACAAACTATGGCTACACCTTC. Protein sequence: CASSQDRGTNYGYTF.

This clonotype turned up a few times. This sequence joins TRBV7-9 and TRBJ2-1; maybe TRBD1 (6 bases). V gave up 5 bases and J gave up 5 bases, with 16 bases separating them. This CDR3 comprises 15 residues. CDR1 SEHNR and CDR2 FQNEAQ come from the germline V gene (reference sequence). The chain's CDR3 is CASSLSEGEHNEQFF. The CDR3 coding sequence is TGTGCCAGCAGCCTTAGCGAGGGGGAACACAATGAGCAGTTCTTC. Combining the CDR3 with reference TRBV7-9 and TRBJ2-1 gives the whole variable domain DTGVSQNPRHKITKRGQNVTFRCDPISEHNRLYWYRQTLGQGPEFLTYFQNEAQLEKSRLLSDRFSAERPKGSFSTLEIQRTEQGDSAMYLCASSLSEGEHNEQFFGPGTRLTVL.

The rearrangement uses TRBV7-2 and TRBJ2-3; D call uncertain. In germline, CDR1 is SGHTA, CDR2 FQGNSA. V was cut by 4 bases and J by 2 bases, with 19 bases left in between. The CDR3 contains 17 residues. CDR3 coding DNA: TGTGCCAGCAGCTCATTTAGACCCGGCGTATACACAGATACGCAGTATTTT. Translated: CASSSFRPGVYTDTQYF.

V usage is TRBV7-9 and J usage is TRBJ2-4; no firm D call. Germline V lookup: CDR1 SEHNR, CDR2 FQNEAQ (reference sequence). Trimming removed 1 base from V and 1 base from J, with 20 bases in between. There are 19 residues in the CDR3. The CDR3 loop is CASSLGLDRLHAAKNIQYF. CDR3 coding DNA: TGTGCCAGCAGCTTAGGTTTGGATCGACTTCATGCGGCCAAAAACATTCAGTACTTC.

This clonotype appeared a few times. The chain uses TRBV25-1 and TRBJ1-2, with D tentatively TRBD1 (5 bases). There are 12 residues in the CDR3. Looked up from germline, CDR1 is MGHDK and CDR2 is SYGVNS. V was pared by 4 bases and J by 7 bases, with 10 bases between. CDR3 loop: CASSGQGGGYTF. In DNA, the CDR3 is TGTGCCAGCAGTGGCCAGGGTGGTGGCTACACCTTC.

The gene calls are TRBV19 and TRBJ1-1; D gene unclear. The CDR3 is 15 amino acids. V was clipped by 1 base and J by 1 base, with 10 bases between them. Germline V gives CDR1 LNHDA, CDR2 SQIVND (reference sequence). The CDR3 is CASSIGGYGNTEAFF. In nucleotides, the CDR3 is TGTGCCAGTAGTATAGGAGGTTACGGGAACACTGAAGCTTTCTTT.

The J gene is TRBJ1-2, the V gene TRBV7-2, with 8 bases identical to TRBD1. The CDR3 sequence is 14 residues long. After removal of 2 bases from V and 5 bases from J, the junction contained 4 bases not matched to a gene. CDR1 SGHTA and CDR2 FQGNSA come from the germline V gene. CDR3 coding DNA: TGTGCCAGCAGCTTAAATCAGGGGGCTTATGGCTACACCTTC. It is translated as CASSLNQGAYGYTF.

This chain joins TRBV7-6 and TRBJ2-1; TRBD2 matches 12 bases. V trimming: 0 bases; J trimming: 7 bases; junction bases outside the gene matches: 7. Germline CDR1 reads SGHVS; CDR2 reads FNYEAQ. This CDR3 spans 17 amino acids. CDR3 nucleotide sequence: TGTGCCAGCAGCTTAGCGAGTCTAGCGGGGGGGCCTAATGAGCAGTTCTTC. It specifies CASSLASLAGGPNEQFF.

The chain joins TRBV12-3 or TRBV12-4 to TRBJ2-2; D ambiguous. Deletions cut 3 bases from V and 2 bases from J, with 7 bases between. This CDR3 has 14 amino acids. CDR3 sequence (DNA): TGTGCCAGCAGTTTCGGCTATAACACCGGGGAGCTGTTTTTT. As protein: CASSFGYNTGELFF.

This clonotype appeared a few times. This chain links TRBV7-2 with TRBJ2-3; 8 nucleotides match TRBD2. The CDR3 is made up of 15 amino acids. Trimming cost V 5 bases and J 5 bases; bases outside gene matches: 9. Germline V gives CDR1 SGHTA, CDR2 FQGNSA. The CDR3 protein is CASSRLAFALDTQYF. CDR3 in DNA: TGTGCCAGCAGCCGACTAGCGTTCGCTTTAGATACGCAGTATTTT. Complete variable domain (other parts from reference TRBV7-2 and TRBJ2-3): GAGVSQSPSNKVTEKGKDVELRCDPISGHTALYWYRQSLGQGLEFLIYFQGNSAPDKSGLPSDRFSAERTGGSVSTLTIQRTQQEDSAVYLCASSRLAFALDTQYFGPGTRLTVL.

The chain combines TRBV28 with TRBJ2-5; 11 positions match TRBD2. Unmatched junction bases numbered 11, after V lost 3 bases and J lost 5 bases. Per the germline V gene, CDR1 is MDHEN and CDR2 is SYDVKM. This CDR3 has 17 residues. The CDR3 DNA follows: TGTGCCAGCAGTTTCGTCGTACTAGCGGGGGTGGAGGAGACCCAGTACTTC. Its protein product is CASSFVVLAGVEETQYF.

This chain uses TRBV7-6 with TRBJ1-1, with D unclear. The CDR3 is 16 residues long. Per the germline V gene, CDR1 is SGHVS and CDR2 is FNYEAQ. V shed 4 bases and J shed 2 bases, with 17 bases lying between them. DNA of the CDR3: TGTGCCAGCAGCTCGGGTACGGTTCTCTTTAACACTGAAGCTTTCTTT. Its protein is CASSSGTVLFNTEAFF.

The CDR3 coding sequence is TGTGCCAGCAGCTTAGAAGGGGCCCCTGGAAACACCATATATTTT. Its protein product is CASSLEGAPGNTIYF. The rearrangement joins TRBV7-2 to TRBJ1-3; a weak D match, TRBD1 (5 bases). V was shortened by 1 base and J by 2 bases, with 9 bases between the two germline ends. There are 15 residues in the CDR3. From germline, CDR1 is SGHTA and CDR2 FQGNSA.

The rearrangement uses TRBV7-9 and TRBJ1-4; D is unclear. Germline V CDR1 and CDR2: SEHNR, FQNEAQ (reference sequence). This CDR3 is built from 17 residues. Trimming took 8 bases from V and 0 from J, leaving 19 bases between them. Here the CDR3 DNA reads TGTGCCAGCGGACCCCCCCCAGGCCCCCCAACTAATGAAAAACTGTTTTTT. Amino acid sequence: CASGPPPGPPTNEKLFF.

This rearrangement joins TRBV12-3 or TRBV12-4 to TRBJ2-3, with 10 bases identical to TRBD2. The CDR3 covers 15 residues. Trimming removed 0 bases from V and 7 bases from J; junction bases left unmatched: 4. The CDR3: CASSLAAGGPNTQYF. DNA of the CDR3: TGTGCCAGCAGTTTAGCAGCGGGGGGGCCGAATACGCAGTATTTT.

About this clonotype: One junction end disagrees with the germline gene, perhaps due to a read error. The V and J genes are TRBV6-2 or TRBV6-3 and TRBJ1-5, with D perhaps matching TRBD1 (6 bases). CDR1 MNHEY and CDR2 SVGEGT come from the germline V gene. The CDR3 totals 16 residues. The CDR3 here is CARSDLQGRGNQPQHF. The CDR3 DNA is TGTGCCCGCAGTGACCTACAGGGTAGGGGCAATCAGCCCCAGCATTTT.

The V gene is TRBV19, the J gene TRBJ2-5; maybe TRBD2 (5 bases). V dropped 3 bases and J dropped 1 base, with 12 bases sitting between them. The germline V gene encodes CDR1 LNHDA and CDR2 SQIVND (reference sequence). CDR3 length: 15 amino acids. This chain's CDR3 is CASSMAGSLQETQYF. Here the CDR3 DNA reads TGTGCCAGTAGTATGGCTGGGAGCCTCCAAGAGACCCAGTACTTC.

This clonotype occurred a few times. V and J are TRBV4-3 and TRBJ1-2; D might be TRBD1 (5 bases). The CDR3 is made up of 14 amino acids. The germline V gene has CDR1 LGHNA and CDR2 YSLEER. Trimming stripped 2 bases from V and 6 bases from J, with 13 bases between. The CDR3 region has the DNA TGCGCCAGCAGCCAAACGGGGGGTTCTAATGGCTACACCTTC. It yields the protein CASSQTGGSNGYTF.

This clonotype was seen a handful of times. The chain links TRBV11-2 to TRBJ2-2; 8 nucleotides match TRBD2. The trim removed 5 bases at V and 5 bases at J, leaving 7 bases unmatched. The CDR3 has 15 residues. From germline, CDR1 is SGHAT and CDR2 FQNNGV. CDR3 protein: CASSLSGGPTGELFF. The CDR3 coding sequence is TGTGCCAGCAGCCTAAGCGGGGGACCGACCGGGGAGCTGTTTTTT. The entire variable domain, with the rest obtained from reference TRBV11-2 and TRBJ2-2, is as follows: EAGVAQSPRYKIIEKRQSVAFWCNPISGHATLYWYQQILGQGPKLLIQFQNNGVVDDSQLPKDRFSAERLKGVDSTLKIQPAKLEDSAVYLCASSLSGGPTGELFFGEGSRLTVL.